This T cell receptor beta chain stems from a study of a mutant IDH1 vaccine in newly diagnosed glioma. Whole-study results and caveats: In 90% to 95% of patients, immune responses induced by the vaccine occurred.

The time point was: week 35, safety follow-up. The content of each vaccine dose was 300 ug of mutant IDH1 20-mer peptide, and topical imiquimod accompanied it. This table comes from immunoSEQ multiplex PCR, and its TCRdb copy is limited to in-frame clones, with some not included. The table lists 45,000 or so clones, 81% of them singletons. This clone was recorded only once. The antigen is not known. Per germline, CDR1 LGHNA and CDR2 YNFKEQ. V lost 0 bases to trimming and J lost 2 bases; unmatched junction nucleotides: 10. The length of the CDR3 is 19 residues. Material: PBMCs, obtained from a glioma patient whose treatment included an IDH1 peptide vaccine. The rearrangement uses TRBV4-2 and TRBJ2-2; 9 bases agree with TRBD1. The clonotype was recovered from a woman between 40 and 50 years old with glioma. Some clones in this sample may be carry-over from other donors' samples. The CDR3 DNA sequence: TGTGCCAGCAGCCAAGATCGGAGGGGACAGGGCAGAAACACCGGGGAGCTGTTTTTT. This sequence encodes CASSQDRRGQGRNTGELFF.